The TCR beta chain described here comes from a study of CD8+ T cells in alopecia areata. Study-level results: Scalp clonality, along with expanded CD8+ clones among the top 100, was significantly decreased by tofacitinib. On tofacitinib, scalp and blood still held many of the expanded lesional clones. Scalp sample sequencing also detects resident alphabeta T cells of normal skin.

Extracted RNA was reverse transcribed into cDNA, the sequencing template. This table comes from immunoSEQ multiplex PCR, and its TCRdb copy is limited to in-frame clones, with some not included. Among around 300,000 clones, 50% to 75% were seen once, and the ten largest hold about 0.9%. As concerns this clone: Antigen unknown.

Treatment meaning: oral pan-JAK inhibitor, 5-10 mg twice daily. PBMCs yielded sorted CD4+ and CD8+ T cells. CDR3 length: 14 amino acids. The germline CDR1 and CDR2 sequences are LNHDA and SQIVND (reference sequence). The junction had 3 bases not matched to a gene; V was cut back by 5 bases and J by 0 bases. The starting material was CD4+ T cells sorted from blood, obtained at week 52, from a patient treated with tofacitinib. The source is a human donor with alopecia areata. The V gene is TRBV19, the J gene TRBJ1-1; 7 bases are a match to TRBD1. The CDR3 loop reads CASSQGGMNTEAFF. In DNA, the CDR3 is TGTGCCAGTAGTCAAGGGGGCATGAACACTGAAGCTTTCTTT.